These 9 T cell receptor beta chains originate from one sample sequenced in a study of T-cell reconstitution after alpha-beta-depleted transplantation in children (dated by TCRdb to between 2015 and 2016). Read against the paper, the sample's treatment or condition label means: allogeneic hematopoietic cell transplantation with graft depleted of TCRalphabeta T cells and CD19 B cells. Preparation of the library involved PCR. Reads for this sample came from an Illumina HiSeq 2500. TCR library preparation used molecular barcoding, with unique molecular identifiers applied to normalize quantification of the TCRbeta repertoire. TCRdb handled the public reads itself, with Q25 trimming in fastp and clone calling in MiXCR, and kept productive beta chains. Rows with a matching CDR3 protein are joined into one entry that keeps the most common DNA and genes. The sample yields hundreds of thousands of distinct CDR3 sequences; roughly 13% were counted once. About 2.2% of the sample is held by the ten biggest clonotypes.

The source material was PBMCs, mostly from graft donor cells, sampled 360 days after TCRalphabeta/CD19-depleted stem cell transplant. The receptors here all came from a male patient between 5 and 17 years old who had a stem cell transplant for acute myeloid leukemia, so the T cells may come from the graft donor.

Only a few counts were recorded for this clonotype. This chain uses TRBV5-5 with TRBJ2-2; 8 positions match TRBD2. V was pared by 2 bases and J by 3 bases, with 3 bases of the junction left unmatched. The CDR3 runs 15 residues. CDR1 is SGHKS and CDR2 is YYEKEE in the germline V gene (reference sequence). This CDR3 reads CASSLLAVDTGELFF. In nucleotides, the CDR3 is TGTGCCAGCAGCTTACTAGCGGTTGACACCGGGGAGCTGTTTTTT.

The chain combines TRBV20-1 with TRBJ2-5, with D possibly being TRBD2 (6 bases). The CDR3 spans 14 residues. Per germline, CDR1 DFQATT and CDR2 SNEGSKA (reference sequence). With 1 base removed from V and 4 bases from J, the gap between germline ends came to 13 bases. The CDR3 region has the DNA TGCAGTGCTAGAGCGTGGAGGGGTGGAGAGACCCAGTACTTC. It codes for CSARAWRGGETQYF.

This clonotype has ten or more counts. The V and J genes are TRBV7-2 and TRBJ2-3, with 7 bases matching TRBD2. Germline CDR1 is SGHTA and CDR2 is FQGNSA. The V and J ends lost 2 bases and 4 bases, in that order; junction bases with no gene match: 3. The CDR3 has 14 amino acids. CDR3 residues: CASSLNLAADTQYF. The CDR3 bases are TGTGCCAGCAGCTTAAATCTAGCGGCAGATACGCAGTATTTT.

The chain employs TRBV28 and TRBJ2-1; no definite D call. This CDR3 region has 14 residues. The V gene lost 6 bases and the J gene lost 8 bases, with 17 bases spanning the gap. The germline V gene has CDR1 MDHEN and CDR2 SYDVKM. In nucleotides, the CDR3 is TGTGCCAGCAGCCCGCCCTACCGGGCCGATGAGCAGTTCTTC. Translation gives CASSPPYRADEQFF.

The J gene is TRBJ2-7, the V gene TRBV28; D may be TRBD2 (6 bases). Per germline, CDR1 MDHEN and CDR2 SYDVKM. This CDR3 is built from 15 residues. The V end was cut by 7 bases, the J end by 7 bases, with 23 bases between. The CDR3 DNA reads TGTGCCAGCAACTGGGCGGGAAGAGACTTGGGTGAGCAGTACTTC. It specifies CASNWAGRDLGEQYF.

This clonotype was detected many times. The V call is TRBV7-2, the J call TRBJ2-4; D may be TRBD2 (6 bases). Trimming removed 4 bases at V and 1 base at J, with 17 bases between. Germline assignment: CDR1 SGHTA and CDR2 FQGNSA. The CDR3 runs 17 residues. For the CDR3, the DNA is TGTGCCAGCAGCTACCGTCGGGGGAGTTTGGCCAAAAACATTCAGTACTTC. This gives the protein CASSYRRGSLAKNIQYF. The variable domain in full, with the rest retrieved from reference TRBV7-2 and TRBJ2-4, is GAGVSQSPSNKVTEKGKDVELRCDPISGHTALYWYRQSLGQGLEFLIYFQGNSAPDKSGLPSDRFSAERTGGSVSTLTIQRTQQEDSAVYLCASSYRRGSLAKNIQYFGAGTRLSVL.

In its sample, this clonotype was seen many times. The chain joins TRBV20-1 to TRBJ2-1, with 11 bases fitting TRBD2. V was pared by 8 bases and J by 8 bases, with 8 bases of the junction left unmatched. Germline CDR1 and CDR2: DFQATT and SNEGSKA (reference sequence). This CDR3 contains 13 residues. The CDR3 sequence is CSTIAGGPDEQFF. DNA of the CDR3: TGCAGTACTATAGCGGGAGGGCCCGATGAGCAGTTCTTC.

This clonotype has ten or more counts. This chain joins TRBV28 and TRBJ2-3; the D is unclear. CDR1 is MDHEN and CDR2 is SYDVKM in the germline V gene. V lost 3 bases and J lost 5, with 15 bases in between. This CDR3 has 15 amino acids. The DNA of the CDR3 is TGTGCCAGCAGTTTTGAAGGTCCGCCCGGAGATACGCAGTATTTT. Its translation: CASSFEGPPGDTQYF.

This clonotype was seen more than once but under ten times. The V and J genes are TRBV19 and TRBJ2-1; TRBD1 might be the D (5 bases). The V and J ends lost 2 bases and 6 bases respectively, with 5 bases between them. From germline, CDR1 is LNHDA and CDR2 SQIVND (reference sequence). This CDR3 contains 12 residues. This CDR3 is CASSITGNEQFF. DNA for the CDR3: TGTGCCAGTAGTATAACAGGCAATGAGCAGTTCTTC. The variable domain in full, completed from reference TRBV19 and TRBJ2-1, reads DGGITQSPKYLFRKEGQNVTLSCEQNLNHDAMYWYRQDPGQGLRLIYYSQIVNDFQKGDIAEGYSVSREKKESFPLTVTSAQKNPTAFYLCASSITGNEQFFGPGTRLTVL.